The 14 T cell receptor beta chains presented below share a single source sample, sequenced in a study of cytomegalovirus exposure and HLA in healthy donors. It was with 60 Vbeta and 13 Jbeta primers that the PCR ran. The data were produced by immunoSEQ multiplex PCR, yet TCRdb's version contains in-frame clones alone and is incomplete. This table has about 120,000 clones, over 65% appearing once. Sequencing used PBMCs. These receptors all stem from a man aged 30 to 39 in good health and CMV-seropositive.

This clone has just one count. CDR3 region: CATGLRESLYNEQFF. CDR3 DNA: TGTGCCACCGGACTTCGGGAATCCCTTTACAATGAGCAGTTCTTC. The V and J genes are TRBV27 and TRBJ2-1; a weak D match, TRBD2 (5 bases). This CDR3 has 15 residues. CDR1 MNHEY and CDR2 SMNVEV come from the germline V gene (reference sequence). V was cut by 10 bases and J by 4 bases, with 20 bases left in between.

On this clone itself: An end of the junction does not agree with germline; a read error may underlie this. This chain uses TRBV11-2 with TRBJ1-2; perhaps TRBD1 as D (6 bases). This CDR3 is 11 amino acids long. The germline gives CDR1 SGHAT, CDR2 FQNNGV. CDR3: CASSAYRVGAF. The CDR3 nucleotides read TGTGCCAGCAGCGCTTACAGGGTAGGCGCCTTC.

The chain employs TRBV9 and TRBJ2-7; possibly TRBD2 for D (5 bases). This CDR3 has 15 residues. Germline V gives CDR1 SGDLS, CDR2 YYNGEE. The V end was cut by 1 base, the J end by 1 base, with 12 bases between. The CDR3 loop is CASSVSPRGSYEQYF. The DNA of the CDR3 is TGTGCCAGCAGCGTATCCCCCCGGGGATCCTACGAGCAGTACTTC.

The rearrangement uses TRBV9 and TRBJ1-3; D remains unclear. V was shortened by 0 bases and J by 0 bases, with 10 bases between the two germline ends. The CDR3 covers 16 residues. The V gene's germline CDR1 is SGDLS and CDR2 YYNGEE. CDR3 protein: CASSVVPESSGNTIYF. Written as DNA, the CDR3 is TGTGCCAGCAGCGTAGTTCCGGAGAGCTCTGGAAACACCATATATTTT.

This clone has just one count. The chain joins TRBV12-5 to TRBJ2-2; perhaps TRBD2 as D (5 bases). CDR1 and CDR2 from the germline V gene are LGHNT and FRNRAP. The CDR3 is 13 residues long. V lost 7 bases and J 9 bases, leaving 15 bases between the germline ends. The CDR3 DNA reads TGTGCTAGTGCCGGAGGATTTGGGCGGGAGCTGTTTTTT. Its translation is CASAGGFGRELFF.

The gene calls are TRBV10-2 and TRBJ1-4; TRBD1 matches 10 bases. Germline V lookup: CDR1 WSHSY, CDR2 SAAADI. J gave up 2 bases and V 7 bases, and 4 bases lay outside the gene matches. The CDR3 extends over 15 amino acids. The CDR3 nucleotides read TGCGCCAGCAAGGACAGGGGGTTGACTAATGAAAAACTGTTTTTT. This codes for CASKDRGLTNEKLFF.

The rearrangement uses TRBV4-3 and TRBJ2-1; possible D gene TRBD2, 6 bases. Germline V gene sequence: CDR1 LGHNA, CDR2 YSLEER. V was shortened by 4 bases and J by 4 bases, with 14 bases between the two germline ends. This CDR3 has 15 residues. CDR3 sequence: CASSPLAGKYNEQFF. The DNA for the CDR3 is TGCGCCAGCAGCCCCCTGGCGGGAAAATACAATGAGCAGTTCTTC.

J is TRBJ2-2 and V is TRBV6-5, with a weak D call TRBD1 (5 bases). This CDR3 spans 15 amino acids. CDR1 and CDR2 (germline): MNHEY, SVGAGI. Trimming cost V 8 bases and J 3 bases, with 16 bases left between them. This CDR3 is CASLHQRGDTGELFF. The CDR3 DNA reads TGTGCCAGCCTACACCAAAGGGGCGACACCGGGGAGCTGTTTTTT.

The V and J genes are TRBV27 and TRBJ1-5; no firm D call. Germline CDR1 reads MNHEY; CDR2 reads SMNVEV (reference sequence). V was pared by 5 bases and J by 4 bases, with 9 bases between. This CDR3 is 13 amino acids long. The CDR3 sequence: CASSDNGNQPQHF. The DNA for the CDR3 is TGTGCCAGCAGTGATAACGGGAATCAGCCCCAGCATTTT.

The rearrangement uses TRBV9 and TRBJ2-1; 10 bases align to TRBD2. Germline loops: CDR1 SGDLS, CDR2 YYNGEE. Trimming at V came to 4 bases and at J to 7 bases, leaving 17 bases not matched to a gene. The CDR3 loop spans 18 amino acids. For the CDR3, the DNA is TGTGCCAGCAGCTCCCCCCCACGGGCTAGCGGGAGATCTAATGAGCAGTTCTTC. Encoded protein: CASSSPPRASGRSNEQFF.

This rearrangement joins TRBV29-1 to TRBJ2-2, with 10 positions matching TRBD1. CDR1 and CDR2 from the germline V gene are SQVTM and ANQGSEA. With 6 bases clipped from V and 1 base from J, the junction kept 2 bases outside the gene matches. The CDR3 has 14 residues. The CDR3: CSVGTGENTGELFF. CDR3 in DNA: TGCAGCGTAGGGACAGGGGAGAACACCGGGGAGCTGTTTTTT.

This chain uses TRBV28 with TRBJ2-7, with 8 bases fitting TRBD2. There are 16 residues in the CDR3. V lost 5 bases to trimming and J lost 5 bases; unmatched junction nucleotides: 14. Germline CDR1 reads MDHEN; CDR2 reads SYDVKM. The CDR3 spells CASSLPWGSGKNEQYF. CDR3 nucleotide sequence: TGTGCCAGCAGTCTCCCGTGGGGTAGCGGGAAGAACGAGCAGTACTTC.

The chain carries TRBV4-3 and TRBJ2-7; TRBD1 agrees at 8 bases. The CDR3 spans 16 residues. Trimming cost V 1 base and J 3 bases; bases outside gene matches: 8. The germline gives CDR1 LGHNA, CDR2 YSLEER. CDR3: CASSQGWTGYIYEQYF. The DNA of the CDR3 is TGCGCCAGCAGCCAAGGATGGACAGGGTACATCTACGAGCAGTACTTC.

This chain links TRBV5-4 with TRBJ2-7; 8 bases line up with TRBD2. Germline trimming cut 3 bases from V and 4 bases from J; bases unmatched to any gene: 15. The length of the CDR3 is 17 residues. Germline V lookup: CDR1 SGHNT, CDR2 YYREEE (reference sequence). CDR3 in DNA: TGTGCCAGCAGCTCCTATCTACCGGGACTAGAGGGGTACGAGCAGTACTTC. It codes for CASSSYLPGLEGYEQYF.